This is a list of T cell receptor beta chains from one sample in a study of T cells in Graves' hyperthyroidism and ophthalmopathy. TCRdb independently ran MiXCR on the multiplex PCR reads; one entry per CDR3 protein. This sample has 250,000 to 400,000 distinct CDR3 sequences; roughly an eighth occur once, and the top ten carry approximately 35%. Sequenced: blood. These receptors came from a woman aged 40 to 49 with Graves' ophthalmopathy. Each CDR3 is given with its conserved first and last residue. D genes are given only for firm matches. The size of a clone is reported for some rows only, either as once, few or many, or as a class for expanded clones.

size: .
V: TRBV28
D: .
J: TRBJ2-6
DNA: TGTGCCAGCAGTCTTCTCGACAGCTCTGGGGCCAACGTCCTGACTTTC
CDR3: CASSLLDSSGANVLTF

size: many
V: TRBV2
D: TRBD2
J: TRBJ2-5
DNA: TGTGCCAGCAGTGAATGGGGACTAGCGGGGGGCACGGAGACCCAGTACTTC
CDR3: CASSEWGLAGGTETQYF

size: many
V: TRBV28
D: TRBD1
J: TRBJ2-5
DNA: TGTGCCAGCAGTCCGGGACAGGGGGCATCCTTACTGTACTTC
CDR3: CASSPGQGASLLYF

size: many
V: TRBV12-3/TRBV12-4
D: TRBD1
J: TRBJ1-2
DNA: TGTGCCAGCACCCCACCGGGACAGGGAGCTAACTATGGCTACACCTTC
CDR3: CASTPPGQGANYGYTF

size: many
V: TRBV6-1
D: TRBD1
J: TRBJ1-1
DNA: TGTGCCAGCAGTTTTTTACCCGGACAGGGGGCGCAAGGGTACACTGAAGCTTTCTTT
CDR3: CASSFLPGQGAQGYTEAFF

size: many
V: TRBV6-1
D: .
J: TRBJ1-1
DNA: TGTGCCAGCTATCAGTACACTGAAGCTTTCTTT
CDR3: CASYQYTEAFF

size: few
V: TRBV19
D: .
J: TRBJ1-1
DNA: TGTGCCAGTAACCCCGTCGGAGGGTTGCGGGCTTTCTTT
CDR3: CASNPVGGLRAFF

size: .
V: TRBV19
D: TRBD1
J: TRBJ1-2
DNA: TGTGCCAGTAGTAGAGCCCCCGGGACAGGGGACTATGGCTACACCTTC
CDR3: CASSRAPGTGDYGYTF

size: many
V: TRBV7-9
D: .
J: TRBJ1-2
DNA: TGTGCCAGCAGCCCCGGTGACGGGGTCGATGGCTACACCTTC
CDR3: CASSPGDGVDGYTF

size: .
V: TRBV9
D: .
J: TRBJ2-1
DNA: TGTGCCAGCAGCGTAGAAAATCAAGGGGGCAATGAGCAGTTCTTC
CDR3: CASSVENQGGNEQFF

size: .
V: TRBV7-2
D: TRBD1
J: TRBJ1-2
DNA: TGTGCCAGCAGCTTAGCCGGACAGGGGGACTATGGCTACACCTTC
CDR3: CASSLAGQGDYGYTF